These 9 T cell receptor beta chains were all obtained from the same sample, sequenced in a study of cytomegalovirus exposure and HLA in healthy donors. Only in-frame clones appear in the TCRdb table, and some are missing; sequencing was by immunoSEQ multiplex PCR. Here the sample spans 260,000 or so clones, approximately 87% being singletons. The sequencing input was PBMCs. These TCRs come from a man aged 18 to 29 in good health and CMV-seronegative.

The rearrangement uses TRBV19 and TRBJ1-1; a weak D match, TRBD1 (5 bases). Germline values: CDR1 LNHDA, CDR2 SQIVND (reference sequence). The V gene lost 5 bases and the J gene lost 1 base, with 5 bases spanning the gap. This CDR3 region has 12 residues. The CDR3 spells CASSDRNTEAFF. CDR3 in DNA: TGTGCCAGTAGTGACAGGAACACTGAAGCTTTCTTT.

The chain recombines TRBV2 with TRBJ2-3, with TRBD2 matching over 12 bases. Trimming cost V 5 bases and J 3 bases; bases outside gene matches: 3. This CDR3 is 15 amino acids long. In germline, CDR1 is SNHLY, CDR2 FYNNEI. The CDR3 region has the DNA TGTGCCAGCAGTCAAACTAGCGGGAGGACAGATACGCAGTATTTT. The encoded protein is CASSQTSGRTDTQYF.

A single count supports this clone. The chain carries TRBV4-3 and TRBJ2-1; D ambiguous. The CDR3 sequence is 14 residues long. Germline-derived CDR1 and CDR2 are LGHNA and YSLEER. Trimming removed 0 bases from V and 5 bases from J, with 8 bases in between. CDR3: CASSQDLEHNEQFF. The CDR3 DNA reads TGCGCCAGCAGCCAAGATCTCGAGCACAATGAGCAGTTCTTC.

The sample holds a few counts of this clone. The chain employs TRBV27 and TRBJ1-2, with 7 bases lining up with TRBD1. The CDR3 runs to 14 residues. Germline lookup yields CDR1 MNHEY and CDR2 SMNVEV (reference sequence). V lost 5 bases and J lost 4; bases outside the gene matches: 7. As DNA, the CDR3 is TGTGCCAGCAGTATGGACAGGATGGCCTATGGCTACACCTTC. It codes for CASSMDRMAYGYTF.

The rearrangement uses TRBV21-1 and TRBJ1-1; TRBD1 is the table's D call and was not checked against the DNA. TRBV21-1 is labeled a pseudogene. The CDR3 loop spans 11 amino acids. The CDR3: CARQVNTEAFF. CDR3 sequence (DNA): TGTGCCAGACAGGTAAACACTGAAGCTTTCTTT.

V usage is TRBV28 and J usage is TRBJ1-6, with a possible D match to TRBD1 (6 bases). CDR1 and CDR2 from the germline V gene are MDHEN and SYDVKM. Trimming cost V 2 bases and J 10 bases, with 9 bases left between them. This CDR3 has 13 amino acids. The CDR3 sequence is CASSLLGQSPLHF. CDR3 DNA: TGTGCCAGCAGTTTACTAGGACAGTCACCCCTCCACTTT.

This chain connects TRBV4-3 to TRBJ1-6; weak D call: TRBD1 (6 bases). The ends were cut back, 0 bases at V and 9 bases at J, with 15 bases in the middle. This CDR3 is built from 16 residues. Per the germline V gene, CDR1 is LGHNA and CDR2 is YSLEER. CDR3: CASSQDNTGQTSPLHF. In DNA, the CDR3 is TGCGCCAGCAGCCAAGATAACACAGGACAGACTTCACCCCTCCACTTT.

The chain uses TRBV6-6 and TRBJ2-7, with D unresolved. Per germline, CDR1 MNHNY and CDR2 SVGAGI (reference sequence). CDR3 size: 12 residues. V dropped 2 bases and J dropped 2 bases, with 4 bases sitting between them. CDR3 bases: TGTGCCAGCAGTTACCCTCCCTACGAGCAGTACTTC. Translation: CASSYPPYEQYF.

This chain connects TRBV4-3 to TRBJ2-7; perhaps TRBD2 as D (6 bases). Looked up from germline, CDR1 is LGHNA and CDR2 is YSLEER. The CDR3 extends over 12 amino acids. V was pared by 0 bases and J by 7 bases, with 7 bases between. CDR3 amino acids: CASSQEGGEQYF. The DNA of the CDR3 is TGCGCCAGCAGCCAAGAGGGGGGAGAGCAGTACTTC.